Below, 27 T cell receptor beta chains from the same sample are listed, as sequenced in a study of T cell responses to AZD1222 COVID-19 vaccine. The table came from immunoSEQ multiplex PCR; TCRdb's copy has only in-frame clones and leaves some out. The sample contains 75,000 to 100,000 clones, 92% of which appear only once. The sequences come from peripheral blood, collected 28 days after the second AZD1222 dose. These receptors came from an adult who received the AZD1222 COVID-19 vaccine.

The rearrangement joins TRBV18 to TRBJ1-1; TRBD1 is a possible D gene (5 bases). Germline CDR1 reads KGHSH; CDR2 reads LQKENI. The CDR3 has 14 amino acids. Trimming took 2 bases from V and 0 from J, leaving 7 bases between them. DNA for the CDR3: TGTGCCAGCTCACCAAGGGACCTGAACACTGAAGCTTTCTTT. It encodes CASSPRDLNTEAFF.

The chain employs TRBV19 and TRBJ2-1; no clear D. The length of the CDR3 is 15 residues. The germline gives CDR1 LNHDA, CDR2 SQIVND (reference sequence). V was clipped by 4 bases and J by 3 bases, with 13 bases between them. The CDR3 spells CASSTPIGRYNEQFF. The DNA of the CDR3 is TGTGCCAGTAGTACCCCTATAGGGCGCTACAATGAGCAGTTCTTC.

The chain recombines TRBV6-5 with TRBJ2-1; 9 bases agree with TRBD1. The CDR3 length is 15 residues. Germline V gene lookup returns CDR1 MNHEY and CDR2 SVGAGI. Trimming at V came to 6 bases and at J to 2 bases, leaving 5 bases not matched to a gene. In nucleotides, the CDR3 is TGTGCCAGCAGGGCCGGGACAGGGACCTACAATGAGCAGTTCTTC. Its protein is CASRAGTGTYNEQFF.

This rearrangement joins TRBV5-1 to TRBJ1-1; TRBD1 aligns across 7 bases. This CDR3 has 15 residues. Germline V gene sequence: CDR1 SGHRS, CDR2 YFSETQ. V lost 2 bases, J lost 4 bases, and 8 bases stayed unmatched. CDR3 nucleotides: TGCGCCAGCAGCTTTAATGCTAACAGGGGCACTGAAGCTTTCTTT. This encodes CASSFNANRGTEAFF.

The rearrangement uses TRBV28 and TRBJ1-2; weak D call: TRBD1 (5 bases). This CDR3 comprises 16 residues. The V gene lost 5 bases and the J gene lost 6 bases, with 22 bases spanning the gap. In germline, CDR1 is MDHEN, CDR2 SYDVKM. The CDR3 region is CASSVSLGRGRHGYTF. The CDR3 DNA is TGTGCCAGCAGTGTATCTCTCGGAAGGGGCCGCCATGGCTACACCTTC.

The CDR3 reads CASSPMDRSSYEQYF. CDR3 nucleotides: TGTGCCAGCAGCCCCATGGACAGGAGCTCCTACGAGCAGTACTTC. The rearrangement links TRBV4-2 to TRBJ2-7; the match to TRBD1 covers 7 bases. CDR1 LGHNA and CDR2 YNFKEQ come from the germline V gene. After removal of 4 bases from V and 0 bases from J, the junction contained 6 bases not matched to a gene. CDR3 length: 15 amino acids.

Here the CDR3 DNA reads TGTGCCAGCAGCCCGTGGACCCGTTCCTGGGATGGCTACACCTTC. The encoded protein is CASSPWTRSWDGYTF. This sequence joins TRBV7-2 and TRBJ1-2; D gene unclear. Trimming removed 5 bases from V and 6 bases from J, with 19 bases in between. CDR1 SGHTA and CDR2 FQGNSA come from the germline V gene. CDR3 length: 15 residues.

The chain is built from TRBV11-2 and TRBJ2-7; maybe TRBD2 (5 bases). This CDR3 spans 13 amino acids. V dropped 4 bases and J dropped 7 bases, with 14 bases sitting between them. Germline CDR1 reads SGHAT; CDR2 reads FQNNGV. CDR3 nucleotide sequence: TGTGCCAGCAGCTGGGCGCCGACGGGAGAGCAGTACTTC. Its protein product is CASSWAPTGEQYF.

V gene TRBV6-5 combines with J gene TRBJ1-3; D possibly corresponds to TRBD1 (5 bases). The germline V and J ends were trimmed by 7 bases and 4 bases, with 14 bases remaining between them. The germline gives CDR1 MNHEY, CDR2 SVGAGI. This CDR3 comprises 14 residues. The CDR3 nucleotides read TGTGCCAGCAAGACCGGGACCGCCGGAAACACCATATATTTT. It codes for CASKTGTAGNTIYF.

The chain combines TRBV29-1 with TRBJ2-7, with 10 bases lining up with TRBD1. Trimming at V came to 6 bases and at J to 1 base, leaving 6 bases not matched to a gene. CDR1 and CDR2 (germline): SQVTM, ANQGSEA. CDR3 length: 14 residues. Here the CDR3 reads CSVQTGGHSYEQYF. CDR3 coding DNA: TGCAGCGTACAGACAGGGGGCCATTCCTACGAGCAGTACTTC.

This chain connects TRBV19 to TRBJ2-1; TRBD1 aligns across 9 bases. This CDR3 region has 18 residues. With 0 bases clipped from V and 7 bases from J, the junction kept 13 bases outside the gene matches. Germline CDR1 reads LNHDA; CDR2 reads SQIVND (reference sequence). CDR3 sequence reads: CASSIEWGGQGIANEQFF. CDR3 in DNA: TGTGCCAGTAGTATAGAGTGGGGGGGACAGGGTATTGCAAATGAGCAGTTCTTC.

The V gene is TRBV11-2, the J gene TRBJ2-7, with unresolved D. V was cut by 5 bases and J by 2 bases, with 13 bases left in between. This CDR3 comprises 14 residues. Germline V lookup: CDR1 SGHAT, CDR2 FQNNGV. This chain's CDR3 is CASSPDPQAYEQYF. CDR3 DNA sequence: TGTGCCAGCAGCCCGGACCCACAAGCCTACGAGCAGTACTTC.

The chain has TRBV4-3 and TRBJ1-1; D uncertain. Trimming stripped 0 bases from V and 3 bases from J, with 11 bases between. Per germline, CDR1 LGHNA and CDR2 YSLEER. The CDR3 is 15 residues long. The CDR3 bases are TGCGCCAGCAGCCAAGATAGGGCCACATACACTGAAGCTTTCTTT. Translated, it gives CASSQDRATYTEAFF.

The chain uses TRBV4-1 and TRBJ2-5; no firm D call. CDR1 and CDR2 (germline): MGHRA, YSYEKL. Deletions cut 0 bases from V and 4 bases from J, with 12 bases between. The CDR3 sequence is 15 residues long. The CDR3 DNA follows: TGCGCCAGCAGCCAAGAGCCCCGGGCGGTAGAGACCCAGTACTTC. This encodes CASSQEPRAVETQYF.

The chain couples TRBV6-5 to TRBJ1-5, with D possibly TRBD1 on 5 matching bases. Deletions cut 6 bases from V and 8 bases from J, with 20 bases between. The V gene's germline CDR1 is MNHEY and CDR2 SVGAGI. This CDR3 has 15 residues. The CDR3 DNA reads as TGTGCCAGCAGCCAACCGGGACTCGAAGGAGAGCCCCAGCATTTT. Translated: CASSQPGLEGEPQHF.

This chain joins TRBV3-1 (or the pseudogene TRBV3-2) and TRBJ2-3; 7 bases line up with TRBD2. Trimming removed 1 base from V and 6 bases from J; junction bases left unmatched: 7. CDR3 length: 15 residues. The V gene's germline CDR1 is LGHDT and CDR2 YNNKEL (reference sequence). The CDR3 loop reads CASSQVGLEFDTQYF. In DNA form, the CDR3 reads TGTGCCAGCAGCCAAGTAGGACTAGAGTTCGATACGCAGTATTTT.

The V gene is TRBV30, the J gene TRBJ1-5; tentative D call: TRBD1 (5 bases). CDR1 is GTSNPN and CDR2 is SVGIG in the germline V gene (reference sequence). The V gene lost 5 bases and the J gene lost 0 bases, with 8 bases spanning the gap. This CDR3 has 13 amino acids. This CDR3 is CAWAGDSNQPQHF. CDR3 in DNA: TGTGCCTGGGCGGGGGATAGCAATCAGCCCCAGCATTTT.

V usage is TRBV30 and J usage is TRBJ2-7; D is undetermined. Trimming removed 2 bases at V and 9 bases at J, with 14 bases between. Germline V gene sequence: CDR1 GTSNPN, CDR2 SVGIG (reference sequence). This CDR3 region has 12 residues. CDR3 sequence: CAWSFIPSVQYF. CDR3 coding DNA: TGTGCCTGGAGTTTCATTCCGAGTGTGCAGTACTTC.

The V gene is TRBV7-9, the J gene TRBJ1-1; TRBD1 might be the D (5 bases). The CDR3 has 13 amino acids. V shed 6 bases and J shed 7 bases, with 15 bases lying between them. CDR1 and CDR2 from the germline V gene are SEHNR and FQNEAQ (reference sequence). The CDR3 DNA sequence: TGTGCCAGCAGTGGGGCCCCCCGAAGTGAAGCTTTCTTT. Protein sequence: CASSGAPRSEAFF.

V gene TRBV11-2 combines with J gene TRBJ2-7; unclear D gene. The CDR3 runs 14 residues. The V and J ends lost 1 base and 2 bases respectively, with 9 bases between them. CDR1 is SGHAT, CDR2 FQNNGV, per germline. Here the CDR3 DNA reads TGTGCCAGCAGCTTAGGGCACGCAGCCTACGAGCAGTACTTC. It translates to CASSLGHAAYEQYF.

The chain carries TRBV6-5 and TRBJ1-1, with 9 nucleotides matching TRBD1. V lost 6 bases to trimming and J lost 2 bases; unmatched junction nucleotides: 4. In germline, CDR1 is MNHEY, CDR2 SVGAGI. This CDR3 has 14 residues. This chain's CDR3 is CASRGDRDNTEAFF. CDR3 nucleotide sequence: TGTGCCAGCAGGGGGGACAGGGACAACACTGAAGCTTTCTTT.

V usage is TRBV19 and J usage is TRBJ1-6, with a weak D call TRBD1 (5 bases). Trimming cost V 3 bases and J 7 bases, with 13 bases left between them. The CDR3 contains 15 residues. Germline V gene data show CDR1 as LNHDA and CDR2 as SQIVND (reference sequence). The CDR3 region has the DNA TGTGCCAGTAGTATGGGAAGGGACGGCAATTCACCCCTCCACTTT. Protein sequence: CASSMGRDGNSPLHF.

The rearrangement uses TRBV5-1 and TRBJ2-1, with D unresolved. This CDR3 has 14 residues. Germline V gives CDR1 SGHRS, CDR2 YFSETQ. Trimming took 0 bases from V and 5 from J, leaving 9 bases between them. The CDR3 DNA follows: TGCGCCAGCAGCTTGGAGTTGGTGGACAATGAGCAGTTCTTC. This sequence encodes CASSLELVDNEQFF. The variable domain in full, completed from reference TRBV5-1 and TRBJ2-1, reads KAGVTQTPRYLIKTRGQQVTLSCSPISGHRSVSWYQQTPGQGLQFLFEYFSETQRNKGNFPGRFSGRQFSNSRSEMNVSTLELGDSALYLCASSLELVDNEQFFGPGTRLTVL.

This chain connects TRBV27 to TRBJ1-6; TRBD1 matches at 7 bases. Germline V gene sequence: CDR1 MNHEY, CDR2 SMNVEV (reference sequence). With 5 bases clipped from V and 6 bases from J, the junction kept 13 bases outside the gene matches. CDR3 length: 17 amino acids. CDR3 residues: CASSEGPTGRLNSPLHF. DNA for the CDR3: TGTGCCAGCAGTGAAGGCCCGACAGGGAGACTTAATTCACCCCTCCACTTT.

This sequence joins TRBV4-3 and TRBJ1-5; weak D call: TRBD1 (5 bases). The CDR3 length is 15 residues. V lost 2 bases to trimming and J lost 7 bases, with 15 bases between them. Per the germline V gene, CDR1 is LGHNA and CDR2 is YSLEER. In DNA, the CDR3 is TGCGCCAGCAGCCAATCCTATTTAGGGGAACAGCCCCAGCATTTT. This translates into CASSQSYLGEQPQHF.

This rearrangement joins TRBV9 to TRBJ2-7, with 9 positions matching TRBD1. The V and J ends lost 3 bases and 5 bases, in that order; junction bases with no gene match: 6. The CDR3 loop spans 14 amino acids. Germline-derived CDR1 and CDR2 are SGDLS and YYNGEE. CDR3 sequence: CASSAGTGTHEQYF. CDR3 nucleotides: TGTGCCAGCAGCGCCGGGACAGGGACCCACGAGCAGTACTTC.

V and J are TRBV7-9 and TRBJ1-2; D might be TRBD1 (5 bases). CDR1 SEHNR and CDR2 FQNEAQ come from the germline V gene (reference sequence). V shed 5 bases and J shed 3 bases, with 16 bases lying between them. This CDR3 comprises 15 residues. This CDR3 reads CASSVLGGADYGYTF. The CDR3 region has the DNA TGTGCCAGCAGCGTGTTGGGAGGGGCCGACTATGGCTACACCTTC. The whole variable domain, remainder taken from reference TRBV7-9 and TRBJ1-2, is DTGVSQNPRHKITKRGQNVTFRCDPISEHNRLYWYRQTLGQGPEFLTYFQNEAQLEKSRLLSDRFSAERPKGSFSTLEIQRTEQGDSAMYLCASSVLGGADYGYTFGSGTRLTVV.